A single sample is the source of the 27 T cell receptor beta chains below, sequenced in a study of cytomegalovirus exposure and HLA in healthy donors. Researchers ran the PCR with 60 Vbeta and 13 Jbeta primers. The method was immunoSEQ multiplex PCR; TCRdb's version includes in-frame clones alone and lacks a portion of them. This table holds 100,000 to 150,000 clones, approximately 80% found once. Sequencing was performed on PBMCs. The receptor set was obtained from a man aged 35 to 55 in good health and CMV-seronegative.

The rearrangement links TRBV10-2 to TRBJ2-2, with TRBD1 matching 9 bases. Per germline, CDR1 WSHSY and CDR2 SAAADI. Trimming removed 6 bases from V and 1 base from J; junction bases left unmatched: 6. This CDR3 region has 16 residues. The CDR3 is CASRSSGQGNTGELFF. The CDR3, as DNA: TGCGCCAGCAGGTCTTCGGGACAGGGGAACACCGGGGAGCTGTTTTTT.

The gene calls are TRBV7-6 and TRBJ2-2; TRBD1 might be the D (5 bases). The CDR3 consists of 15 residues. Deletions cut 5 bases from V and 5 bases from J, with 15 bases between. The germline gives CDR1 SGHVS, CDR2 FNYEAQ. As DNA, the CDR3 is TGTGCCAGCAGCCGGCAGGGAAGAAAGACCGGGGAGCTGTTTTTT. It is translated as CASSRQGRKTGELFF.

This chain uses TRBV5-5 with TRBJ2-7, with D possibly being TRBD1 (6 bases). V lost 0 bases to trimming and J lost 4 bases, with 11 bases between them. Germline assignment: CDR1 SGHKS and CDR2 YYEKEE (reference sequence). The CDR3 sequence is 14 residues long. CDR3 bases: TGTGCCAGCAGCTTGGACAGGGTGAGATACGAGCAGTACTTC. Translation: CASSLDRVRYEQYF.

This rearrangement joins TRBV6-8 to TRBJ2-2; 9 nucleotides agree with TRBD1. J was trimmed by 4 bases and V by 8 bases; bases with no gene match: 5. The CDR3 spans 14 residues. CDR1 and CDR2 (germline): MNHGY, SAAAGT. CDR3 region: CASCGTGPTGELFF. The CDR3 DNA is TGTGCCAGCTGTGGGACAGGGCCCACCGGGGAGCTGTTTTTT.

The V and J genes are TRBV5-1 and TRBJ1-3; tentatively, D is TRBD1 (5 bases). CDR1 and CDR2 from the germline V gene are SGHRS and YFSETQ. CDR3 size: 15 residues. Trimming shortened V by 1 base and J by 3 bases, and 11 bases separated the two germline ends. CDR3 DNA sequence: TGCGCCAGCAGCTTGAATTTAGGGGATGGAAACACCATATATTTT. Protein sequence: CASSLNLGDGNTIYF.

The chain uses TRBV7-8 and TRBJ2-1; 7 bases line up with TRBD2. The CDR3 covers 15 residues. Trimming at V came to 1 base and at J to 7 bases, leaving 7 bases not matched to a gene. Germline loops: CDR1 SGHVS, CDR2 FQNEAQ. In nucleotides, the CDR3 is TGTGCCAGCAGCTTAGGGGCGGGAGTTGGGAATGAGCAGTTCTTC. Translation: CASSLGAGVGNEQFF. The full variable domain, rest sourced from reference TRBV7-8 and TRBJ2-1, is GAGVSQSPRYKVAKRGQDVALRCDPISGHVSLFWYQQALGQGPEFLTYFQNEAQLDKSGLPSDRFFAERPEGSVSTLKIQRTQQEDSAVYLCASSLGAGVGNEQFFGPGTRLTVL.

The chain is built from TRBV9 and TRBJ2-3, with D hard to call. CDR1 is SGDLS, CDR2 YYNGEE, per germline. Trimming stripped 4 bases from V and 6 bases from J, with 9 bases between. CDR3 size: 12 residues. CDR3 protein: CASSPTRDTQYF. The CDR3, as DNA: TGTGCCAGCAGCCCCACCAGGGATACGCAGTATTTT.

The genes are TRBV30 and TRBJ1-6; 7 positions match TRBD1. Germline trimming cut 1 base from V and 7 bases from J; bases unmatched to any gene: 4. From germline, CDR1 is GTSNPN and CDR2 SVGIG (reference sequence). The CDR3 covers 14 residues. CDR3 region: CAWSAGTANSPLHF. The CDR3 region has the DNA TGTGCCTGGAGTGCCGGGACAGCAAATTCACCCCTCCACTTT.

This chain joins TRBV4-1 and TRBJ1-2; no firm D call. The V gene lost 0 bases and the J gene lost 4 bases, with 6 bases spanning the gap. The CDR3 spans 13 residues. Germline CDR1 and CDR2: MGHRA and YSYEKL. The CDR3 DNA is TGCGCCAGCAGCCAAGATAGCATCTATGGCTACACCTTC. It translates to CASSQDSIYGYTF.

The chain has TRBV20-1 and TRBJ1-2; maybe TRBD1 (5 bases). Germline CDR1 is DFQATT and CDR2 is SNEGSKA (reference sequence). The V gene lost 8 bases and the J gene lost 3 bases, with 10 bases spanning the gap. There are 11 residues in the CDR3. CDR3 in DNA: TGCAGTACACAGGAATACTATGGCTACACCTTC. Translated, it gives CSTQEYYGYTF.

The chain couples TRBV29-1 to TRBJ1-2, with 7 positions matching TRBD1. Germline V gives CDR1 SQVTM, CDR2 ANQGSEA. Unmatched junction bases numbered 9, after V lost 5 bases and J lost 3 bases. The CDR3 consists of 14 residues. In DNA, the CDR3 is TGCAGCGTTCTGGGGGACAGCGCGGACTATGGCTACACCTTC. Residues: CSVLGDSADYGYTF. The full variable domain, with the rest looked up from reference TRBV29-1 and TRBJ1-2, is SAVISQKPSRDICQRGTSLTIQCQVDSQVTMMFWYRQQPGQSLTLIATANQGSEATYESGFVIDKFPISRPNLTFSTLTVSNMSPEDSSIYLCSVLGDSADYGYTFGSGTRLTVV.

This clone was counted a few times. The CDR3 region is CASSPDSHQPQHF. The CDR3 nucleotides read TGTGCCAGCTCACCGGACAGCCATCAGCCCCAGCATTTT. The rearrangement joins TRBV18 to TRBJ1-5; D might be TRBD1 (6 bases). Germline lookup yields CDR1 KGHSH and CDR2 LQKENI. Trimming stripped 3 bases from V and 5 bases from J, with 8 bases between. The CDR3 has 13 amino acids.

This clone was picked up one time. The J gene is TRBJ2-7, the V gene TRBV7-9, with 7 bases matching TRBD1. Germline V gene sequence: CDR1 SEHNR, CDR2 FQNEAQ (reference sequence). Trimming cost V 4 bases and J 2 bases; bases outside gene matches: 5. This CDR3 region has 14 residues. CDR3 in amino acids: CASSSGQKAYEQYF. CDR3 nucleotides: TGTGCCAGCAGCTCGGGACAGAAAGCCTACGAGCAGTACTTC.

The V call is TRBV7-9, the J call TRBJ2-7; TRBD2 might be the D (6 bases). Germline V gene lookup returns CDR1 SEHNR and CDR2 FQNEAQ (reference sequence). The length of the CDR3 is 13 residues. The V and J ends lost 5 bases and 8 bases respectively, with 16 bases between them. CDR3 DNA: TGTGCCAGCAGCCCTGCCGGGAGAGAGAAGCAGTACTTC. Residues: CASSPAGREKQYF.

V is TRBV2 and J is TRBJ2-7, with TRBD1 as a possible D gene (6 bases). The CDR3 totals 16 residues. Trimming shortened V by 2 bases and J by 0 bases, and 14 bases separated the two germline ends. Germline V gene lookup returns CDR1 SNHLY and CDR2 FYNNEI. CDR3 in amino acids: CASSEFGTPVSYEQYF. CDR3 nucleotide sequence: TGTGCCAGCAGTGAATTTGGGACACCCGTCTCCTACGAGCAGTACTTC.

This clone was picked up a small number of times. The CDR3 here is CASSPSTSRSYEQYF. In DNA, the CDR3 is TGCGCCAGCTCGCCGAGCACTTCCCGGTCCTACGAGCAGTACTTC. V is TRBV5-1 and J is TRBJ2-7; D ambiguous. The CDR3 length is 15 residues. Germline CDR1 and CDR2: SGHRS and YFSETQ. V dropped 7 bases and J dropped 1 base, with 18 bases sitting between them. Full variable domain (rest looked up from reference TRBV5-1 and TRBJ2-7): KAGVTQTPRYLIKTRGQQVTLSCSPISGHRSVSWYQQTPGQGLQFLFEYFSETQRNKGNFPGRFSGRQFSNSRSEMNVSTLELGDSALYLCASSPSTSRSYEQYFGPGTRLTVT.

The V and J genes are TRBV7-3 and TRBJ2-1; 9 positions agree with TRBD2. Looked up from germline, CDR1 is SGHTA and CDR2 is FQGTGA. J lost 3 bases, V lost 5 bases, and 8 bases had no gene match. CDR3 length: 16 amino acids. Here the CDR3 DNA reads TGTGCCAGCAGCCATTTAGCGGGAGCCGGCTACAATGAGCAGTTCTTC. This translates into CASSHLAGAGYNEQFF.

The chain carries TRBV5-1 and TRBJ1-5; no clear D. Germline loops: CDR1 SGHRS, CDR2 YFSETQ. V lost 5 bases and J 7 bases, leaving 7 bases between the germline ends. This CDR3 has 11 amino acids. The CDR3 sequence is CASSPPQPQHF. The CDR3 DNA reads TGCGCCAGCAGTCCCCCACAGCCCCAGCATTTT.

The chain couples TRBV4-1 to TRBJ1-6; 8 bases agree with TRBD1. Germline lookup yields CDR1 MGHRA and CDR2 YSYEKL. V lost 0 bases to trimming and J lost 9 bases; unmatched junction nucleotides: 4. The CDR3 loop spans 15 amino acids. The CDR3, as DNA: TGCGCCAGCAGCCAAGACGGACAGGGACGTTCACCCCTCCACTTT. This encodes CASSQDGQGRSPLHF.

V is TRBV2 and J is TRBJ1-4; D unclear. The CDR3 is made up of 13 amino acids. The germline V and J ends were trimmed by 6 bases and 3 bases, with 8 bases remaining between them. CDR1 and CDR2 from the germline V gene are SNHLY and FYNNEI. Here the CDR3 reads CASSRFPNEKLFF. CDR3 nucleotides: TGTGCCAGCAGCCGGTTCCCTAATGAAAAACTGTTTTTT. The full variable domain, with the rest looked up from reference TRBV2 and TRBJ1-4, is EPEVTQTPSHQVTQMGQEVILRCVPISNHLYFYWYRQILGQKVEFLVSFYNNEISEKSEIFDDQFSVERPDGSNFTLKIRSTKLEDSAMYFCASSRFPNEKLFFGSGTQLSVL.

V usage is TRBV27 and J usage is TRBJ2-7, with D tentatively TRBD1 (5 bases). This CDR3 comprises 14 residues. Germline CDR1 and CDR2: MNHEY and SMNVEV (reference sequence). V shed 3 bases and J shed 2 bases, with 11 bases lying between them. Here the CDR3 reads CASSFLDNPYEQYF. In DNA form, the CDR3 reads TGTGCCAGCAGTTTTTTGGACAACCCCTACGAGCAGTACTTC.

The rearrangement uses TRBV5-6 and TRBJ1-6, with a possible D match to TRBD1 (6 bases). Germline loops: CDR1 SGHDT, CDR2 YYEEEE. This CDR3 is 15 amino acids long. The germline V and J ends were trimmed by 4 bases and 6 bases, with 14 bases remaining between them. CDR3 region: CASSPTGQTNSPLHF. Here the CDR3 DNA reads TGTGCCAGCAGCCCCACCGGACAGACTAATTCACCCCTCCACTTT.

V and J are TRBV27 and TRBJ1-4, with D perhaps TRBD1 (5 bases). This CDR3 is built from 14 residues. Germline V gives CDR1 MNHEY, CDR2 SMNVEV (reference sequence). V was shortened by 8 bases and J by 0 bases, with 10 bases between the two germline ends. CDR3 region: CASGGVATNEKLFF. The CDR3 nucleotides are TGTGCCAGCGGGGGGGTTGCAACTAATGAAAAACTGTTTTTT. Full variable domain (outside the CDR3, taken from reference TRBV27 and TRBJ1-4): EAQVTQNPRYLITVTGKKLTVTCSQNMNHEYMSWYRQDPGLGLRQIYYSMNVEVTDKGDVPEGYKVSRKEKRNFPLILESPSPNQTSLYFCASGGVATNEKLFFGSGTQLSVL.

The V call is TRBV2, the J call TRBJ2-7, with 7 bases that match TRBD1. The V gene end was trimmed by 7 bases and the J gene end by 3 bases; junction bases not matched to a gene: 9. CDR1 is SNHLY and CDR2 is FYNNEI in the germline V gene. CDR3 length: 14 residues. The CDR3 coding sequence is TGTGCCAGCAAGGACAGGCAAGGCTTCTACGAGCAGTACTTC. It specifies CASKDRQGFYEQYF.

This chain uses TRBV7-3 with TRBJ2-1; no clear D. CDR3 length equals 14 residues. In germline, CDR1 is SGHTA, CDR2 FQGTGA. The V gene lost 6 bases and the J gene lost 5 bases, with 14 bases spanning the gap. As DNA, the CDR3 is TGTGCCAGCAGTCCCATGGGCTATAACAATGAGCAGTTCTTC. Its translation: CASSPMGYNNEQFF.

The sample holds a few counts of this clone. This chain links TRBV28 with TRBJ1-6; 9 bases fit TRBD1. CDR1 and CDR2 from the germline V gene are MDHEN and SYDVKM. The CDR3 covers 12 residues. The V segment lost 6 bases and the J segment 9 bases; nucleotides outside the gene matches: 0. CDR3 coding DNA: TGTGCCAGCAGGACAGGGGGTTCACCCCTCCACTTT. Protein: CASRTGGSPLHF.

V usage is TRBV7-2 and J usage is TRBJ2-5; D remains unclear. This CDR3 contains 13 residues. V dropped 2 bases and J dropped 5 bases, with 9 bases sitting between them. CDR1 SGHTA and CDR2 FQGNSA come from the germline V gene. The CDR3 DNA is TGTGCCAGCAGCTTATCTCTCGGGGAGACCCAGTACTTC. Amino acid sequence: CASSLSLGETQYF.